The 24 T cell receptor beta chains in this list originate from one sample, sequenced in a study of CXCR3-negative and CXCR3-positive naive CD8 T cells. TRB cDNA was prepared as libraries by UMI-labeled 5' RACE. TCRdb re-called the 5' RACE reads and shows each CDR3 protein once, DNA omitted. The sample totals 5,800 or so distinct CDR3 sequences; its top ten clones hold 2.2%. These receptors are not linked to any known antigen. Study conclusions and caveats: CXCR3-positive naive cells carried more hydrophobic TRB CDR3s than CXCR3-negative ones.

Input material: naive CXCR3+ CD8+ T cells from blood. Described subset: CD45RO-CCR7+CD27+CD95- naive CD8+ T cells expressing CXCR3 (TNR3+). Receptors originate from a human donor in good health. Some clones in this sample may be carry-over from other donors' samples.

CDR3 sequence: CASSLSRQLSHEQFF. J is TRBJ2-1 and V is TRBV5-1; there is no DNA to check the TCRdb D call of TRBD1. Looked up from germline, CDR1 is SGHRS and CDR2 is YFSETQ. The CDR3 has 15 residues.

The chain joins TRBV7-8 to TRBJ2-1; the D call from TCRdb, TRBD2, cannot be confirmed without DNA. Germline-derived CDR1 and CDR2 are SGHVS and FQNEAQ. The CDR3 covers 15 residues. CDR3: CASSGAGPRYNEQFF.

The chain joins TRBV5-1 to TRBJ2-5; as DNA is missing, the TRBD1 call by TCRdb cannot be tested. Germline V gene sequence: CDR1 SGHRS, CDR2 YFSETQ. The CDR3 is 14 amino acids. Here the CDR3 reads CASSTGQGLETQYF.

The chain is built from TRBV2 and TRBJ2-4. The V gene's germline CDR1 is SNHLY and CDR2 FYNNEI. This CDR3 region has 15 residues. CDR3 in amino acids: CASSDYSLAKNIQYF.

The CDR3 region is CASSFLAGERAKNIQYF. The rearrangement uses TRBV11-2 and TRBJ2-4; TCRdb indicates TRBD2, and absent DNA this call remains unverified. The germline V gene has CDR1 SGHAT and CDR2 FQNNGV. The CDR3 consists of 17 residues.

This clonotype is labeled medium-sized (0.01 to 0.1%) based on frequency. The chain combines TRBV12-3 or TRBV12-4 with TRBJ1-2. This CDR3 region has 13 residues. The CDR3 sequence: CASSYLDGFGYTF.

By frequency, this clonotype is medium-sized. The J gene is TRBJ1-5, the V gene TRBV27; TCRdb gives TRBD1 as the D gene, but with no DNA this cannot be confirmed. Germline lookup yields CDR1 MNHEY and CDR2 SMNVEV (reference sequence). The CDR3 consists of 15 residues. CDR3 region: CASSFGGAVGQPQHF.

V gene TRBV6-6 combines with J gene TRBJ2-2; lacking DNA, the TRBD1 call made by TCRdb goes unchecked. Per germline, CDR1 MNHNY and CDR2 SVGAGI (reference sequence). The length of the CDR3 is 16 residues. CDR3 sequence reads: CASSPPGDRVTGELFF.

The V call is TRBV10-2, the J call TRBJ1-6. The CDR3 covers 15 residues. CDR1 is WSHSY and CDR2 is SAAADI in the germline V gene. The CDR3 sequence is CASRETGTYFSPLHF.

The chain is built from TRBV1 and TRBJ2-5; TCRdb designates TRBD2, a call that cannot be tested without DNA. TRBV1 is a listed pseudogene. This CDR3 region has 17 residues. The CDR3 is CTSSHHLAGAPEETQYF.

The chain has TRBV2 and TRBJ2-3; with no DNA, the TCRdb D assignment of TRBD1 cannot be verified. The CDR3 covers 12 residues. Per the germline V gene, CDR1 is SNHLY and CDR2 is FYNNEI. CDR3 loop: CASIGPGDTQYF.

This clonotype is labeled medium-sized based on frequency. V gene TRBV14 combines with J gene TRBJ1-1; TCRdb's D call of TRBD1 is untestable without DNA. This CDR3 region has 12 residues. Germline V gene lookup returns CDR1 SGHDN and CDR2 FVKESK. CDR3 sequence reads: CASSQAGREAFF.

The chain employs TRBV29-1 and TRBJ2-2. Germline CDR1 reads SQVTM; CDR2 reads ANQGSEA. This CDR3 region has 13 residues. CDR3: CSVEAAYTGELFF.

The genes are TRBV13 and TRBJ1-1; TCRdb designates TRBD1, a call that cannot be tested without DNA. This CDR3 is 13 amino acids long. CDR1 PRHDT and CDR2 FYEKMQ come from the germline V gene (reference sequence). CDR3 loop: CASSQSGGREAFF.

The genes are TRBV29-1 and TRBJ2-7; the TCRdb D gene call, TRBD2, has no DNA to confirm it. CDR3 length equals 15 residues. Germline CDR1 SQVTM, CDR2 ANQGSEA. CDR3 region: CSVEDVSGSSYEQYF.

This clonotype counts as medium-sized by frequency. CDR3 in amino acids: CASNPGGRTEAFF. This chain connects TRBV25-1 to TRBJ1-1; TCRdb returns TRBD1, unconfirmable since there is no DNA. This CDR3 has 13 amino acids. Germline assignment: CDR1 MGHDK and CDR2 SYGVNS.

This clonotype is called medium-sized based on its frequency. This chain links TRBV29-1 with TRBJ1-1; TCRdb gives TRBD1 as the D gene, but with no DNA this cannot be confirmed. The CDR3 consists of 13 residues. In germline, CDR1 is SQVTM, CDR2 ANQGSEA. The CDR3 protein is CSVAGGSRTEAFF.

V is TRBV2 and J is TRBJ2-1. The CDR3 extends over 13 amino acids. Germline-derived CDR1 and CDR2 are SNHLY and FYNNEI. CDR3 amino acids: CASGPWALNEQFF.

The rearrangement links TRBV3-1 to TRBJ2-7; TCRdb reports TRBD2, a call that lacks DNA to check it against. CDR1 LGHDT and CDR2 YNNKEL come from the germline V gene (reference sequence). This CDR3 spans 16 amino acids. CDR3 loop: CASSQGGLAGDYEQYF.

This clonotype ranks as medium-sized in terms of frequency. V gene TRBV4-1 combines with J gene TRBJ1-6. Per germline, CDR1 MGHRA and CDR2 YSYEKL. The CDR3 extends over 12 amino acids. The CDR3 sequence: CASSQDNSPLHF.

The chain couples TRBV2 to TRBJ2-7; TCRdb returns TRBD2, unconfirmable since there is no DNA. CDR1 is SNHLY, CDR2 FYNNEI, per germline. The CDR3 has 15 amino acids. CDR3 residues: CASRPPGLVGLEQYF.

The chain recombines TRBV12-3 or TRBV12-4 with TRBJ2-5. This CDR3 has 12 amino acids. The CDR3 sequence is CASSLDFETQYF.

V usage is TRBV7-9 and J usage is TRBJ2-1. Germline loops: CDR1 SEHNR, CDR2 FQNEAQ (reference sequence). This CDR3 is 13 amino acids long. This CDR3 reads CASSLVSYNEQFF.

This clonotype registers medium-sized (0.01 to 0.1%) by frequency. This CDR3 reads CASSARDRAVSYEQYF. J is TRBJ2-7 and V is TRBV28; as DNA is missing, the TRBD1 call by TCRdb cannot be tested. The CDR3 extends over 16 amino acids. Per the germline V gene, CDR1 is MDHEN and CDR2 is SYDVKM.